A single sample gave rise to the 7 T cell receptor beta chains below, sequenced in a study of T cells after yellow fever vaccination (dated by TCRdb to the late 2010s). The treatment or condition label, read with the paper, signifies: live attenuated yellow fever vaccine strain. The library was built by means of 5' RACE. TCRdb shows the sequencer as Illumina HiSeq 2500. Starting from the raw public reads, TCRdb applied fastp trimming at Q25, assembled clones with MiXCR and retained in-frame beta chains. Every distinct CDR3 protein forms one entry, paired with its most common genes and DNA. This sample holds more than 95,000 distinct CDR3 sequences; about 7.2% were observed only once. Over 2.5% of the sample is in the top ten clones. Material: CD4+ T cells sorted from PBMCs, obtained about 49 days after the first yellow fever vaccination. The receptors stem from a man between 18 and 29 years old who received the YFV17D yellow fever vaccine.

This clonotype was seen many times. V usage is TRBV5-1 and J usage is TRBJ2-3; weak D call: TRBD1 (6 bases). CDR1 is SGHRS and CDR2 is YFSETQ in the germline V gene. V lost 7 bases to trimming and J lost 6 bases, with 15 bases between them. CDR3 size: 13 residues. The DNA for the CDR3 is TGCGCCAGCGATTTGGGGGCCGGGGATACGCAGTATTTT. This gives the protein CASDLGAGDTQYF.

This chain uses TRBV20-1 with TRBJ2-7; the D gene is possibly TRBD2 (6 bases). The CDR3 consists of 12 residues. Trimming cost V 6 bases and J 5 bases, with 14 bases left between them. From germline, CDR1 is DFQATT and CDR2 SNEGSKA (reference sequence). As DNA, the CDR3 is TGCAGTGCCGGACGGGGGACGAACGAGCAGTACGTC. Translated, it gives CSAGRGTNEQYV.

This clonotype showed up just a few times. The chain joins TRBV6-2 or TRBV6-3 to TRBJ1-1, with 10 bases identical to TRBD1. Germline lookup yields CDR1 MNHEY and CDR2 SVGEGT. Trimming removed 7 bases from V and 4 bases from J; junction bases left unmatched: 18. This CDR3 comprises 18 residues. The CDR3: CASIGGAGTGAWGTEAFF. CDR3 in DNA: TGTGCCAGCATAGGAGGGGCCGGGACAGGGGCATGGGGCACTGAAGCTTTCTTT.

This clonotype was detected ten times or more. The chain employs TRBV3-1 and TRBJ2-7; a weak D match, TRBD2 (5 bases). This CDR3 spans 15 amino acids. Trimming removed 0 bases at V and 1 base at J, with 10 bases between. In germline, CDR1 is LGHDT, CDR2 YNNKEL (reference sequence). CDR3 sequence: CASSQDGSSSYEQYF. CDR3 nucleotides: TGTGCCAGCAGCCAAGATGGGAGCAGTTCCTACGAGCAGTACTTC.

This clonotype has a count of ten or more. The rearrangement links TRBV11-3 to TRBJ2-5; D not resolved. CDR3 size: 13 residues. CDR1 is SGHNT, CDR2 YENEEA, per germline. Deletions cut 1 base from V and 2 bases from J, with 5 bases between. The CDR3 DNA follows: TGTGCCAGCAGCTTAGCCGATCAAGAGACCCAGTACTTC. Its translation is CASSLADQETQYF.

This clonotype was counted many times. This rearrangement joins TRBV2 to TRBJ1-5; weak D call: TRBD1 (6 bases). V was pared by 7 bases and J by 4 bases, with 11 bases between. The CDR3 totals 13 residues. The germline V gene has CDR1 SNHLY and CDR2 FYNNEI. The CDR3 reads CASIGTQNQPQHF. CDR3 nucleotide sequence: TGTGCCAGCATCGGGACACAAAATCAGCCCCAGCATTTT.

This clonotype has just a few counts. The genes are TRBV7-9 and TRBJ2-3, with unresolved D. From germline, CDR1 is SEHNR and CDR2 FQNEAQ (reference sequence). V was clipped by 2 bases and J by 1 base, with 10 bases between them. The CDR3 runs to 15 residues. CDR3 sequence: CASSLYVSGTDTQYF. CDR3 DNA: TGTGCCAGCAGCTTATATGTCTCCGGCACAGATACGCAGTATTTT.